Each of the 17 T cell receptor beta chains below was sequenced from the same sample in a study of OX40 agonist ivuxolimab in advanced cancers. Generated by immunoSEQ multiplex PCR, the TCRdb table keeps only in-frame clones and is missing some. This table holds more than 65,000 clones, about 81% found once. The specimen comprised CD4+ or CD8+ T cells sorted from blood, sampled in a trial of the OX40 agonist ivuxolimab. These receptors were collected from an adult with an advanced solid tumor such as melanoma, head and neck, liver or kidney cancer.

The rearrangement uses TRBV7-8 and TRBJ1-5, with 8 bases that match TRBD1. There are 15 residues in the CDR3. V lost 5 bases to trimming and J lost 7 bases; unmatched junction nucleotides: 10. Germline V gene data show CDR1 as SGHVS and CDR2 as FQNEAQ. Written as DNA, the CDR3 is TGTGCCAGCAGCACCCGGACAGGGATCGGCCAGCCCCAGCATTTT. This translates into CASSTRTGIGQPQHF. The full variable domain, its missing parts supplied by reference TRBV7-8 and TRBJ1-5, is GAGVSQSPRYKVAKRGQDVALRCDPISGHVSLFWYQQALGQGPEFLTYFQNEAQLDKSGLPSDRFFAERPEGSVSTLKIQRTQQEDSAVYLCASSTRTGIGQPQHFGDGTRLSIL.

The chain recombines TRBV30 with TRBJ2-4; D could derive from TRBD1 or TRBD2 (5 bases each). Germline CDR1 and CDR2: GTSNPN and SVGIG (reference sequence). CDR3 length equals 16 residues. The V gene lost 0 bases and the J gene lost 0 bases, with 12 bases spanning the gap. CDR3 in DNA: TGTGCCTGGAGTGTGGGGGTTGGGGTAGCCAAAAACATTCAGTACTTC. Translating gives CAWSVGVGVAKNIQYF.

V and J are TRBV5-1 and TRBJ2-1; the match to TRBD2 covers 9 bases. The CDR3 is made up of 18 amino acids. V lost 0 bases, J lost 5 bases, and 12 bases stayed unmatched. Germline V gene data show CDR1 as SGHRS and CDR2 as YFSETQ. CDR3: CASSLAKSASGTDNEQFF. DNA of the CDR3: TGCGCCAGCAGCTTGGCCAAGTCAGCTAGCGGGACCGACAATGAGCAGTTCTTC. Full variable domain (missing parts from reference TRBV5-1 and TRBJ2-1): KAGVTQTPRYLIKTRGQQVTLSCSPISGHRSVSWYQQTPGQGLQFLFEYFSETQRNKGNFPGRFSGRQFSNSRSEMNVSTLELGDSALYLCASSLAKSASGTDNEQFFGPGTRLTVL.

The CDR3 DNA reads as TGTGCCACCAGCAGAGGGGAGGGACTCCAAGAGACCCAGTACTTC. It yields the protein CATSRGEGLQETQYF. The chain is built from TRBV15 and TRBJ2-5; TRBD2 agrees at 7 bases. This CDR3 region has 15 residues. Germline CDR1 reads LNHNV; CDR2 reads YYDKDF (reference sequence). The J segment lost 1 base and the V segment lost 1 base, leaving 3 bases of the junction unmatched.

The chain employs TRBV9 and TRBJ1-1, with D maybe TRBD1 (6 bases). This CDR3 is 13 amino acids long. From germline, CDR1 is SGDLS and CDR2 YYNGEE. V lost 3 bases and J lost 6, with 12 bases in between. The CDR3 spells CASSAREGAEAFF. The CDR3 nucleotides read TGTGCCAGCAGCGCCCGAGAGGGGGCTGAAGCTTTCTTT.

The V gene is TRBV7-2, the J gene TRBJ2-5; 9 positions agree with TRBD2. The J segment lost 3 bases and the V segment lost 2 bases, leaving 1 base of the junction unmatched. CDR3 size: 14 residues. The germline V gene has CDR1 SGHTA and CDR2 FQGNSA. CDR3 in DNA: TGTGCCAGCAGCTTACGACTAGCGGAAGAGACCCAGTACTTC. The encoded protein is CASSLRLAEETQYF.

J is TRBJ1-4 and V is TRBV19; tentative D call: TRBD1 (5 bases). V was pared by 3 bases and J by 5 bases, with 16 bases between. Germline CDR1 reads LNHDA; CDR2 reads SQIVND (reference sequence). The CDR3 sequence is 16 residues long. This CDR3 is CASSIQVQGENEKLFF. The CDR3 nucleotides read TGTGCCAGTAGTATCCAAGTGCAGGGCGAAAATGAAAAACTGTTTTTT.

This clone is a singleton in its sample. This CDR3 is CASSLYLAGGRDTQYF. CDR3 in DNA: TGTGCCAGCAGCTTATATCTAGCGGGGGGGCGGGATACGCAGTATTTT. The V and J genes are TRBV13 and TRBJ2-3; 12 bases fit TRBD2. J gave up 6 bases and V 2 bases, and 6 bases lay outside the gene matches. Germline-derived CDR1 and CDR2 are PRHDT and FYEKMQ (reference sequence). The CDR3 is 16 residues long.

This clone was seen just once. J is TRBJ2-1 and V is TRBV7-3; D is undetermined. This CDR3 comprises 12 residues. Germline-derived CDR1 and CDR2 are SGHTA and FQGTGA. V was pared by 1 base and J by 9 bases, with 7 bases between. The CDR3 loop reads CASSLNGREQFF. The DNA of the CDR3 is TGTGCCAGCAGCTTAAATGGCCGTGAGCAGTTCTTC.

CDR3 nucleotides: TGCGCCAGTACTTTTACAGGGACCCCCGATACGCAGTATTTT. Amino acid sequence: CASTFTGTPDTQYF. The J gene is TRBJ2-3, the V gene TRBV5-1; D is perhaps TRBD1 (6 bases). The CDR3 extends over 14 amino acids. CDR1 is SGHRS, CDR2 YFSETQ, per germline. Trimming shortened V by 8 bases and J by 6 bases, and 19 bases separated the two germline ends.

This CDR3 is CASSQGGTSGGGTDTQYF. Written as DNA, the CDR3 is TGCGCCAGCAGCCAGGGCGGGACTAGCGGGGGGGGAACAGATACGCAGTATTTT. The chain couples TRBV4-1 to TRBJ2-3, with TRBD2 matching 16 bases. This CDR3 comprises 18 residues. V trimming: 3 bases; J trimming: 3 bases; junction bases outside the gene matches: 6. Germline V gene data show CDR1 as MGHRA and CDR2 as YSYEKL.

In its sample, this clone was seen a few times. The J gene is TRBJ2-7, the V gene TRBV7-8, with D perhaps TRBD1 (6 bases). Germline CDR1 and CDR2: SGHVS and FQNEAQ. The CDR3 covers 14 residues. V lost 3 bases, J lost 7 bases, and 16 bases lay in between. In DNA, the CDR3 is TGTGCCAGCAGCTTGCAGGGGCCCCAGGGTGAGCAGTACTTC. Encoded protein: CASSLQGPQGEQYF. Full variable domain (rest looked up from reference TRBV7-8 and TRBJ2-7): GAGVSQSPRYKVAKRGQDVALRCDPISGHVSLFWYQQALGQGPEFLTYFQNEAQLDKSGLPSDRFFAERPEGSVSTLKIQRTQQEDSAVYLCASSLQGPQGEQYFGPGTRLTVT.

This chain uses TRBV7-9 with TRBJ1-1, with 7 bases matching TRBD1. V lost 5 bases to trimming and J lost 5 bases; unmatched junction nucleotides: 8. CDR1 is SEHNR, CDR2 FQNEAQ, per germline (reference sequence). The CDR3 extends over 14 amino acids. CDR3 protein: CASSLRTGATEAFF. CDR3 nucleotide sequence: TGTGCCAGCAGCCTACGAACAGGGGCGACTGAAGCTTTCTTT.

The DNA of the CDR3 is TGTGCCAGCAGCCGGGACACCAAGGGCTATGGCTACACCTTC. Translation: CASSRDTKGYGYTF. The V and J genes are TRBV14 and TRBJ1-2; D is perhaps TRBD1 (6 bases). CDR1 is SGHDN, CDR2 FVKESK, per germline. V lost 4 bases and J 4 bases, leaving 13 bases between the germline ends. There are 14 residues in the CDR3.

This chain joins TRBV5-5 and TRBJ1-1, with D perhaps TRBD1 (6 bases). The germline CDR1 and CDR2 sequences are SGHKS and YYEKEE (reference sequence). There are 15 residues in the CDR3. Trimming removed 3 bases at V and 5 bases at J, with 17 bases between. The CDR3: CASSSLQGVGTEAFF. The DNA for the CDR3 is TGTGCCAGCAGCTCACTACAGGGTGTTGGGACTGAAGCTTTCTTT.

This chain links TRBV7-9 with TRBJ2-5; D is perhaps TRBD2 (6 bases). CDR1 SEHNR and CDR2 FQNEAQ come from the germline V gene (reference sequence). V gave up 5 bases and J gave up 4 bases, with 11 bases separating them. The CDR3 totals 13 residues. This CDR3 is CASSMTRGETQYF. CDR3 sequence (DNA): TGTGCCAGCAGCATGACGCGGGGAGAGACCCAGTACTTC.

This clone was seen only a few times. J is TRBJ2-3 and V is TRBV29-1; 8 bases match TRBD2. Germline V lookup: CDR1 SQVTM, CDR2 ANQGSEA. There are 14 residues in the CDR3. The CDR3 reads CGGGAGGSTDTQYF. CDR3 sequence (DNA): TGCGGCGGAGGGGCGGGAGGTAGCACAGATACGCAGTATTTT.